The 5 T cell receptor beta chains below come from one sample, sequenced in a study of STAT5B mutations in CD4+ large granular lymphocyte leukemia. The data were produced by immunoSEQ multiplex PCR, yet TCRdb's version contains in-frame clones alone and is incomplete. The table records about 22,000 clones, 82% of them present only once. Sequenced material: CD4+ T cells from blood buffy coats. These receptors were obtained from a human donor in good health.

This chain connects TRBV19 to TRBJ1-5, with TRBD1 matching 11 bases. V lost 5 bases to trimming and J lost 0 bases; unmatched junction nucleotides: 9. Germline CDR1 LNHDA, CDR2 SQIVND (reference sequence). The CDR3 loop spans 18 amino acids. The CDR3 reads CASSSRTGGPYSNQPQHF. DNA for the CDR3: TGTGCCAGTAGTTCCCGGACAGGGGGCCCTTATAGCAATCAGCCCCAGCATTTT.

The chain combines TRBV18 with TRBJ1-1, with D unclear. This CDR3 comprises 15 residues. Germline-derived CDR1 and CDR2 are KGHSH and LQKENI. V was pared by 3 bases and J by 0 bases, with 11 bases between. CDR3 sequence reads: CASSPLPSMNTEAFF. CDR3 sequence (DNA): TGTGCCAGCTCACCCCTGCCCAGCATGAACACTGAAGCTTTCTTT.

This rearrangement joins TRBV5-1 to TRBJ2-5; TRBD1 matches 8 bases. The CDR3 sequence is 14 residues long. V shed 4 bases and J 5 bases; nucleotides not matched to a gene: 7. The germline gives CDR1 SGHRS, CDR2 YFSETQ. CDR3 bases: TGCGCCAGCAGCCGGACAGGGAAGGGTGAGACCCAGTACTTC. Translating gives CASSRTGKGETQYF.

The gene calls are TRBV19 and TRBJ2-5; 7 positions agree with TRBD1. Trimming removed 3 bases from V and 2 bases from J; junction bases left unmatched: 6. This CDR3 comprises 15 residues. The germline V gene encodes CDR1 LNHDA and CDR2 SQIVND (reference sequence). The CDR3 bases are TGTGCCAGTAGTATGGGACAGCCGATTCAAGAGACCCAGTACTTC. Translating it yields CASSMGQPIQETQYF.

This chain connects TRBV18 to TRBJ2-3, with 12 bases aligning to TRBD2. Looked up from germline, CDR1 is KGHSH and CDR2 is LQKENI. The CDR3 contains 20 residues. The V and J ends lost 1 base and 0 bases, in that order; junction bases with no gene match: 11. The CDR3 is CASSPLGAASGGASTDTQYF. The CDR3 DNA reads as TGTGCCAGCTCACCACTCGGGGCGGCTAGCGGGGGGGCCAGCACAGATACGCAGTATTTT.